These 4 T cell receptor beta chains were all obtained from the same sample, sequenced in a study of CD8 T cells in ankylosing spondylitis. TCRdb reprocessed the 5' RACE reads via MiXCR and lists one record per CDR3 protein. The sample includes 270,000 or so distinct CDR3 sequences, over 15% of them seen just once. Sample: blood, either unsorted or a sorted T cell fraction (not recorded which). All receptors come from a male donor with ankylosing spondylitis or in good health (not recorded which).

The V and J genes are TRBV15 and TRBJ2-7; D is perhaps TRBD1 or TRBD2 (6 bases each). Germline CDR1 is LNHNV and CDR2 is YYDKDF (reference sequence). Trimming pared 0 bases from V and 3 bases from J, leaving 12 bases between. This CDR3 comprises 15 residues. CDR3 nucleotide sequence: TGTGCCACCAGCAGAGACCGAGGGGGGAACTACGAGCAGTACTTC. It translates to CATSRDRGGNYEQYF.

This clonotype has a handful of counts. This rearrangement joins TRBV11-2 to TRBJ2-7; D ambiguous. CDR3 size: 12 residues. Trimming took off 2 bases at V and 6 bases at J, with 8 bases between the two ends. Germline CDR1 and CDR2: SGHAT and FQNNGV. Here the CDR3 reads CASSLSAPEQYF. As DNA, the CDR3 is TGTGCCAGCAGCTTAAGCGCACCCGAGCAGTACTTC.

This chain links TRBV5-1 with TRBJ2-1, with D unclear. Germline V gene sequence: CDR1 SGHRS, CDR2 YFSETQ. V was trimmed by 3 bases and J by 0 bases, leaving 13 bases between them. This CDR3 comprises 16 residues. CDR3 sequence reads: CASSWSANHSYNEQFF. CDR3 DNA: TGCGCCAGCAGCTGGTCCGCGAACCACTCCTACAATGAGCAGTTCTTC.

The chain couples TRBV9 to TRBJ2-1; 8 nucleotides match TRBD2. CDR1 is SGDLS and CDR2 is YYNGEE in the germline V gene. The CDR3 totals 16 residues. Losses at the gene ends were 3 bases for V and 0 bases for J; bases not matched to a gene: 5. CDR3 coding DNA: TGTGCCAGCAGCGATCCTAGCGGGCGCTCCTACAATGAGCAGTTCTTC. Translating it yields CASSDPSGRSYNEQFF.